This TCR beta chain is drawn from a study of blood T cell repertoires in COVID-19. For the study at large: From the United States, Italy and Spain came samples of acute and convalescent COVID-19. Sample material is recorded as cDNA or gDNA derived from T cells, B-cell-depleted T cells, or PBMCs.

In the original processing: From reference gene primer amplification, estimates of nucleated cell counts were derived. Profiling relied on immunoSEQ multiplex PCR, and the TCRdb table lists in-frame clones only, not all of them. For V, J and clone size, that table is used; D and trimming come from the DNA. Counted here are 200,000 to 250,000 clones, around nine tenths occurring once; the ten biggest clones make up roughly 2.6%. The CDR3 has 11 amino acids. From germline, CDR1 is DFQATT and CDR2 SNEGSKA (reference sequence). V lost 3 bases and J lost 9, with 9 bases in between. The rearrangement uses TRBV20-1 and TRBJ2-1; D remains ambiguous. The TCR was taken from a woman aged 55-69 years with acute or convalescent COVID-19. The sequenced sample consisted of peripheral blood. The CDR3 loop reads CSARSLTEQFF. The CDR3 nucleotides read TGCAGTGCTAGGAGTTTAACTGAGCAGTTCTTC.